This note documents a single T cell receptor (beta chain) sequence. The data originate from a study of Ad26.COV2.S vaccination and SARS-CoV-2 variants. Background on the study: The donor belonged to the COV1001 Ad26.COV2.S trial arm.

As for treatment: about 20 received Ad26.COV2.S at low or high dose, single or two shots; 5 received placebo; per-sample allocation not given. Repertoires come from day 63 after the first vaccine or placebo injection. TCRdb's table, derived via immunoSEQ multiplex PCR, lists solely in-frame clones and lacks some. The sample carries about 680,000 clones, about 89% recorded once. Germline CDR1 is GTSNPN and CDR2 is SVGIG (reference sequence). V shed 1 base and J shed 5 bases, with 12 bases lying between them. CDR3 size: 14 residues. The sequences come from peripheral blood, collected in a trial of Ad26.COV2.S vaccine versus placebo. The rearrangement links TRBV30 to TRBJ1-5; D possibly corresponds to TRBD1 (5 bases). The TCR originated in a person aged 18-65 years who received the Ad26.COV2.S COVID-19 vaccine or a placebo. The CDR3, as DNA: TGTGCCTGGAGTGCCGACAGTAAAGATCAGCCCCAGCATTTT. This encodes CAWSADSKDQPQHF. The full variable domain, in which reference TRBV30 and TRBJ1-5 provide the parts outside the CDR3, is SQTIHQWPATLVQPVGSPLSLECTVEGTSNPNLYWYRQAAGRGLQLLFYSVGIGQISSEVPQNLSASRPQDRQFILSSKKLLLSDSGFYLCAWSADSKDQPQHFGDGTRLSIL.